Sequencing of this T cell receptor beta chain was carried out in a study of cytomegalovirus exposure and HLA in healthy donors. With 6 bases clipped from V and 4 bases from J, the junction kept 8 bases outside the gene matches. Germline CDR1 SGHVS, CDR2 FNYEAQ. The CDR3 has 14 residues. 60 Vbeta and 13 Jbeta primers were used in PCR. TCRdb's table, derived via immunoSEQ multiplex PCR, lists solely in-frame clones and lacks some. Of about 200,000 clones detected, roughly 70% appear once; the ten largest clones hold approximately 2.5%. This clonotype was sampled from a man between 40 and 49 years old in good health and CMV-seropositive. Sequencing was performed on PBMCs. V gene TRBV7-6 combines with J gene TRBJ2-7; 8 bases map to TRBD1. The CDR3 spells CASSFGTGTYEQYF. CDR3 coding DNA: TGTGCCAGCAGTTTCGGGACAGGTACTTACGAGCAGTACTTC.